Reported below is one T cell receptor (beta chain). This sample is drawn from a study of T cell changes during pregnancy in multiple sclerosis. The CDR3 runs to 15 residues. Per germline, CDR1 LNHDA and CDR2 SQIVND (reference sequence). The V end was cut by 3 bases, the J end by 2 bases, with 10 bases between. Some clones are missing from TCRdb's copy, which holds only in-frame ones; the method was immunoSEQ multiplex PCR. The data contain roughly 63,000 clones, less than 95% of them singletons. The sample in question was peripheral blood, obtained in the second trimester of pregnancy. The sequence derives from a female donor in good health, enrolled as a control in a pregnancy study. This chain joins TRBV19 and TRBJ2-2; perhaps TRBD2 as D (5 bases). The CDR3: CASSMVASNTGELFF. In nucleotides, the CDR3 is TGTGCCAGTAGTATGGTAGCGAGTAACACCGGGGAGCTGTTTTTT.